One sample yielded the 25 T cell receptor beta chains listed below, sequenced in a study of blood T cell repertoires in COVID-19. Data came from immunoSEQ multiplex PCR; TCRdb stores just in-frame clones and leaves some out. The sample has about 110,000 clones, over 80% seen once. Sample: peripheral blood. These receptors were taken from a woman in her 70s with acute or convalescent COVID-19.

CDR3 nucleotides: TGCGCCAGCAGCCAAGACGGGATAATTAGCGAAAAACTGTTTTTT. This gives the protein CASSQDGIISEKLFF. This chain joins TRBV4-1 and TRBJ1-4; D is uncertain. The CDR3 runs 15 residues. With 0 bases removed from V and 8 bases from J, the gap between germline ends came to 13 bases. The germline V gene encodes CDR1 MGHRA and CDR2 YSYEKL.

The gene calls are TRBV5-1 and TRBJ1-2; TRBD1 agrees at 8 bases. Germline V gives CDR1 SGHRS, CDR2 YFSETQ. J lost 7 bases, V lost 1 base, and 3 bases had no gene match. This CDR3 region has 13 residues. CDR3 in amino acids: CASSLMTGVGYTF. The DNA for the CDR3 is TGCGCCAGCAGCTTGATGACAGGGGTTGGCTACACCTTC.

This clone was counted a single time. The chain carries TRBV30 and TRBJ1-3; D remains ambiguous. V lost 4 bases and J 7 bases, leaving 11 bases between the germline ends. This CDR3 is 12 amino acids long. In germline, CDR1 is GTSNPN, CDR2 SVGIG (reference sequence). The CDR3 loop reads CAWMRGINTIYF. The DNA of the CDR3 is TGTGCCTGGATGAGAGGAATCAACACCATATATTTT.

The chain carries TRBV27 and TRBJ2-5, with 14 bases identical to TRBD2. Germline CDR1 reads MNHEY; CDR2 reads SMNVEV (reference sequence). The CDR3 totals 19 residues. V was clipped by 5 bases and J by 5 bases; unmatched bases: 16. In DNA, the CDR3 is TGTGCCAGCAGTCCCCAATCCCCGGGACTAGCGGGAGTGGAGGAGACCCAGTACTTC. This gives the protein CASSPQSPGLAGVEETQYF.

V and J are TRBV7-8 and TRBJ1-1; TRBD1 is a possible D gene (5 bases). V lost 5 bases and J lost 8, with 21 bases in between. The CDR3 totals 15 residues. Germline V gene sequence: CDR1 SGHVS, CDR2 FQNEAQ. CDR3 bases: TGTGCCAGCAGCCCCTCCACCACGGGGGAAACAGAAGCTTTCTTT. Translated: CASSPSTTGETEAFF.

This clone has just a few counts. The chain's CDR3 is CASRLQEDQPQHF. The CDR3 DNA reads TGTGCCAGCAGGCTGCAGGAAGACCAGCCCCAGCATTTT. This chain connects TRBV28 to TRBJ1-5; D is unclear. This CDR3 spans 13 amino acids. The V end was cut by 6 bases, the J end by 7 bases, with 13 bases between. Germline V CDR1 and CDR2: MDHEN, SYDVKM.

The chain is built from TRBV6-5 and TRBJ2-1; D uncertain. CDR3 length: 15 residues. V shed 2 bases and J shed 0 bases, with 8 bases lying between them. Germline CDR1 reads MNHEY; CDR2 reads SVGAGI. Here the CDR3 reads CASSYDQRSYNEQFF. DNA of the CDR3: TGTGCCAGCAGTTACGATCAGCGCTCCTACAATGAGCAGTTCTTC.

The chain has TRBV7-9 and TRBJ2-7, with a possible D match to TRBD1 (6 bases). CDR1 SEHNR and CDR2 FQNEAQ come from the germline V gene (reference sequence). This CDR3 is built from 12 residues. V was cut by 4 bases and J by 6 bases, with 10 bases left in between. In DNA form, the CDR3 reads TGTGCCAGCAGCTCCAGGGGTGCCGAGCAGTACTTC. This codes for CASSSRGAEQYF. Full variable domain (remainder filled in from reference TRBV7-9 and TRBJ2-7): DTGVSQNPRHKITKRGQNVTFRCDPISEHNRLYWYRQTLGQGPEFLTYFQNEAQLEKSRLLSDRFSAERPKGSFSTLEIQRTEQGDSAMYLCASSSRGAEQYFGPGTRLTVT.

V gene TRBV15 combines with J gene TRBJ1-4; TRBD1 might be the D (5 bases). V dropped 1 base and J dropped 8 bases, with 8 bases sitting between them. The CDR3 covers 13 residues. Looked up from germline, CDR1 is LNHNV and CDR2 is YYDKDF (reference sequence). CDR3 sequence (DNA): TGTGCCACCAGCAGAGGGACAAGAGAAAAACTGTTTTTT. Translated: CATSRGTREKLFF.

This clone came up a few times. The chain joins TRBV19 to TRBJ2-1, with TRBD2 matching 11 bases. Germline CDR1 reads LNHDA; CDR2 reads SQIVND (reference sequence). The J segment lost 3 bases and the V segment lost 4 bases, leaving 2 bases of the junction unmatched. The CDR3 length is 15 residues. The CDR3 loop is CASSKTSGSYNEQFF. For the CDR3, the DNA is TGTGCCAGTAGTAAAACTAGCGGGAGCTACAATGAGCAGTTCTTC.

The CDR3 loop reads CASKSGMPDTQYF. In nucleotides, the CDR3 is TGCGCCAGCAAGTCGGGGATGCCAGATACGCAGTATTTT. V usage is TRBV5-1 and J usage is TRBJ2-3; weak D call: TRBD2 (5 bases). Trimming cost V 6 bases and J 4 bases, with 12 bases left between them. Germline V lookup: CDR1 SGHRS, CDR2 YFSETQ. The CDR3 sequence is 13 residues long.

V is TRBV5-1 and J is TRBJ1-1; no clear D. Germline V gene lookup returns CDR1 SGHRS and CDR2 YFSETQ. CDR3 length: 12 amino acids. Trimming removed 0 bases from V and 7 bases from J, with 7 bases in between. CDR3 sequence: CASSLGANEAFF. The CDR3 region has the DNA TGCGCCAGCAGCTTGGGGGCCAATGAAGCTTTCTTT.

V is TRBV6-5 and J is TRBJ1-6; TRBD1 matches 9 bases. Germline CDR1 and CDR2: MNHEY and SVGAGI. Trimming cost V 8 bases and J 9 bases; bases outside gene matches: 8. The CDR3 loop spans 14 amino acids. The CDR3 DNA follows: TGTGCCAGCGGTTGGGGACAGGGCTCTTCACCCCTCCACTTT. It is translated as CASGWGQGSSPLHF.

The chain joins TRBV7-9 to TRBJ1-1, with D possibly matching TRBD1 (6 bases). The V end was cut by 2 bases, the J end by 4 bases, with 20 bases between. This CDR3 is built from 17 residues. Germline V gives CDR1 SEHNR, CDR2 FQNEAQ (reference sequence). The DNA for the CDR3 is TGTGCCAGCAGCTTATTTGCCGGGACAAAAGGGGGCACTGAAGCTTTCTTT. This sequence encodes CASSLFAGTKGGTEAFF.

The V call is TRBV7-2, the J call TRBJ2-1; 8 nucleotides align to TRBD2. The CDR3 length is 12 residues. CDR1 and CDR2 from the germline V gene are SGHTA and FQGNSA. Trimming cost V 8 bases and J 14 bases; bases outside gene matches: 11. This chain's CDR3 is CASGAGGFEEFF. As DNA, the CDR3 is TGTGCCAGCGGGGCGGGAGGCTTCGAGGAGTTCTTC. Using reference TRBV7-2 and TRBJ2-1 for the parts outside the CDR3, the full variable domain is GAGVSQSPSNKVTEKGKDVELRCDPISGHTALYWYRQSLGQGLEFLIYFQGNSAPDKSGLPSDRFSAERTGGSVSTLTIQRTQQEDSAVYLCASGAGGFEEFFGPGTRLTVL.

V is TRBV30 and J is TRBJ2-2; D is ambiguous. This CDR3 spans 13 amino acids. The V and J ends lost 5 bases and 3 bases respectively, with 10 bases between them. The V gene's germline CDR1 is GTSNPN and CDR2 SVGIG (reference sequence). DNA of the CDR3: TGTGCCTGGGGTCACACAGACACCGGGGAGCTGTTTTTT. It encodes CAWGHTDTGELFF.

This clone came up once. CDR3 amino acids: CASSEGGAGRGNTEAFF. CDR3 DNA sequence: TGTGCCAGCAGTGAAGGAGGGGCAGGGCGGGGGAACACTGAAGCTTTCTTT. V gene TRBV25-1 combines with J gene TRBJ1-1, with D possibly matching TRBD1 (5 bases). This CDR3 has 17 residues. Germline assignment: CDR1 MGHDK and CDR2 SYGVNS. Deletions cut 2 bases from V and 1 base from J, with 17 bases between.

The V gene is TRBV7-6, the J gene TRBJ2-3; 7 bases are a match to TRBD2. This CDR3 is 14 amino acids long. Germline CDR1 reads SGHVS; CDR2 reads FNYEAQ. After removal of 5 bases from V and 2 bases from J, the junction contained 4 bases not matched to a gene. CDR3 in amino acids: CASSPRLATDTQYF. CDR3 sequence (DNA): TGTGCCAGCAGCCCGAGACTAGCCACAGATACGCAGTATTTT.

Only one count was recorded for this clone. This chain uses TRBV2 with TRBJ2-3; D gene unclear. The CDR3 extends over 13 amino acids. Germline-derived CDR1 and CDR2 are SNHLY and FYNNEI. V lost 7 bases and J lost 3, with 11 bases in between. The CDR3 bases are TGTGCCAGCATAACCGGTGAAACAGATACGCAGTATTTT. This translates into CASITGETDTQYF. Full variable domain (missing parts from reference TRBV2 and TRBJ2-3): EPEVTQTPSHQVTQMGQEVILRCVPISNHLYFYWYRQILGQKVEFLVSFYNNEISEKSEIFDDQFSVERPDGSNFTLKIRSTKLEDSAMYFCASITGETDTQYFGPGTRLTVL.

This sequence joins TRBV5-1 and TRBJ1-1; D uncertain. The ends were cut back, 4 bases at V and 0 bases at J, with 7 bases in the middle. The germline gives CDR1 SGHRS, CDR2 YFSETQ. The CDR3 length is 13 residues. CDR3 residues: CASSRELNTEAFF. CDR3 in DNA: TGCGCCAGCAGCAGGGAGTTGAACACTGAAGCTTTCTTT.

CDR3 nucleotides: TGTGCCAGCTCCCGGGACAGCCTCAACGAGCAGTACTTC. Amino acid sequence: CASSRDSLNEQYF. This chain joins TRBV18 and TRBJ2-7, with 7 bases matching TRBD1. V was pared by 6 bases and J by 5 bases, with 7 bases of the junction left unmatched. This CDR3 is 13 amino acids long. Germline-derived CDR1 and CDR2 are KGHSH and LQKENI.

The V gene is TRBV18, the J gene TRBJ1-2; 8 bases are shared with TRBD1. The germline gives CDR1 KGHSH, CDR2 LQKENI. V was pared by 6 bases and J by 4 bases, with 10 bases of the junction left unmatched. This CDR3 is 15 amino acids long. The DNA of the CDR3 is TGTGCCAGCTCCCTCGCACAGGGGGTAAGCTATGGCTACACCTTC. Translation gives CASSLAQGVSYGYTF. The complete variable domain, with remaining parts taken from reference TRBV18 and TRBJ1-2, reads NAGVMQNPRHLVRRRGQEARLRCSPMKGHSHVYWYRQLPEEGLKFMVYLQKENIIDESGMPKERFSAEFPKEGPSILRIQQVVRGDSAAYFCASSLAQGVSYGYTFGSGTRLTVV.

In DNA, the CDR3 is TGCAGCGTTGTTCAGGGCTCCTACGAGCAGTACTTC. Translation: CSVVQGSYEQYF. The V and J genes are TRBV29-1 and TRBJ2-7, with a possible D match to TRBD1 (5 bases). V was shortened by 4 bases and J by 0 bases, with 7 bases between the two germline ends. This CDR3 is 12 amino acids long. The germline CDR1 and CDR2 sequences are SQVTM and ANQGSEA.

V is TRBV5-1 and J is TRBJ2-7; TRBD2 matches 7 bases. This CDR3 comprises 13 residues. In germline, CDR1 is SGHRS, CDR2 YFSETQ. V gave up 4 bases and J gave up 7 bases; unmatched junction bases: 8. The chain's CDR3 is CASSPAGDWEQYF. For the CDR3, the DNA is TGCGCCAGCAGCCCGGCGGGGGATTGGGAGCAGTACTTC.

V gene TRBV7-6 combines with J gene TRBJ1-1, with 8 positions matching TRBD1. The CDR3 spans 15 residues. CDR1 and CDR2 (germline): SGHVS, FNYEAQ. J was trimmed by 2 bases and V by 5 bases; bases with no gene match: 7. Written as DNA, the CDR3 is TGTGCCAGCAGCAATCCGGGACAGGTTAACACTGAAGCTTTCTTT. This translates into CASSNPGQVNTEAFF.